This T cell receptor beta chain was captured in a study of T-cell reconstitution after alpha-beta-depleted transplantation in children (TCRdb year 2016). As for the study more broadly: Using TCR repertoire profiling, the study quantitatively followed how T-cell immune reconstitution unfolded in children after TCRalphabeta/CD19-depleted allogeneic hematopoietic cell transplantation.

The full study reports these points: The apparently early recovery of alphabetaT-cell counts about two months after transplant reportedly depended on only several hundred rapidly expanded clones that came from non-depleted graft cells. In some patients, the high TCRbeta diversity seen at day 60 was put down to recipient T cells and intrathymic progenitors that had survived conditioning. The frequencies of hyperexpanded clones fell over the following months, and after one year, T-cell counts and TCRbeta diversity were mostly attributed to newly produced T cells.

The junction shows trimming of 2 bases on V and 0 bases on J, and the gene matches do not reach 4 bases of it. The CDR3 goes from the cysteine to the phenylalanine over 16 residues. Left in the record is the CDR3 DNA by itself, 48 bases read in frame from the first base. Regarding this clonotype: The specificity of this receptor is unknown. Base qualities are not provided; no much larger clone lies one nucleotide away.

Library preparation was by PCR. Sequencer: Illumina HiSeq 2500. TCR library preparation used molecular barcoding, with unique molecular identifiers applied to normalize quantification of the TCRbeta repertoire. TCRdb reanalyzed the raw reads on its own, using fastp at Q25 for trimming and MiXCR for clone calling, and kept in-frame beta chains. Every distinct CDR3 protein forms one entry, paired with its most common genes and DNA. This sample has some 440,000 distinct CDR3 sequences in its table, and 15% to 20% of those were observed once. Over 25% of the sample is in the top ten clones. Reading the label with the study, this specimen's treatment or condition is: allogeneic hematopoietic cell transplantation with graft depleted of TCRalphabeta T cells and CD19 B cells. The transplant recipients were children given TCRalphabeta/CD19-depleted allogeneic hematopoietic cell grafts.

The source of this sequence is a boy under two years old who had a stem cell transplant for Wiskott-Aldrich syndrome, so the T cells may come from the graft donor. This material consisted of PBMCs, mostly from graft donor cells, taken 360 days after TCRalphabeta/CD19-depleted stem cell transplant. The rearranged chain carries TRBV12-3 or TRBV12-4 and TRBJ1-3, with 7 bases in between that match TRBD1. The DNA sequence follows: TGTGCCAGCAGTTTATCAGGGGGGTACTCTGGAAACACCATATATTTT. This translates into CASSLSGGYSGNTIYF.